This T cell receptor (beta chain) was obtained from a study of blood T cell repertoires in COVID-19. Looking at the study overall: The cDNA or gDNA used as material had been derived from T cells, B-cell-depleted T cells, or PBMCs.

Trimming took 2 bases from V and 6 from J; bases not matched to a gene: 7. This CDR3 is 15 amino acids long. Germline CDR1 and CDR2: LGHNA and YNFKEQ. Profiling relied on immunoSEQ multiplex PCR, and the TCRdb table lists in-frame clones only, not all of them. The data hold 190,000 or so clones, with about 81% observed a single time. The TCR comes from a man aged 35 to 55 who had recovered from COVID-19. Sample: PBMCs or T cells enriched from blood (not recorded which). The chain has TRBV4-2 and TRBJ2-7; 10 bases align to TRBD2. The CDR3 DNA reads as TGTGCCAGCAGCCAACTTACTAGCGGGAACGGCGAGCAGTACTTC. It specifies CASSQLTSGNGEQYF.